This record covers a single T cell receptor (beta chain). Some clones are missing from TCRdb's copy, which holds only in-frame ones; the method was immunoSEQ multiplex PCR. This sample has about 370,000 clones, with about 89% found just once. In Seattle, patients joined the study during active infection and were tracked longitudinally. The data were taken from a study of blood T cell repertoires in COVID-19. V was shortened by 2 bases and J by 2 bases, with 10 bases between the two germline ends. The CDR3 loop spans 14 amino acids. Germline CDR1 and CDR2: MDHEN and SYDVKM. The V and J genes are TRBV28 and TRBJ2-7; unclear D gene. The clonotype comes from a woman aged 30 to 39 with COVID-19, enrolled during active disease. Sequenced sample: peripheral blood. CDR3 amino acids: CASSLEAETYEQYF. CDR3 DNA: TGTGCCAGCAGTTTAGAGGCAGAGACCTACGAGCAGTACTTC.